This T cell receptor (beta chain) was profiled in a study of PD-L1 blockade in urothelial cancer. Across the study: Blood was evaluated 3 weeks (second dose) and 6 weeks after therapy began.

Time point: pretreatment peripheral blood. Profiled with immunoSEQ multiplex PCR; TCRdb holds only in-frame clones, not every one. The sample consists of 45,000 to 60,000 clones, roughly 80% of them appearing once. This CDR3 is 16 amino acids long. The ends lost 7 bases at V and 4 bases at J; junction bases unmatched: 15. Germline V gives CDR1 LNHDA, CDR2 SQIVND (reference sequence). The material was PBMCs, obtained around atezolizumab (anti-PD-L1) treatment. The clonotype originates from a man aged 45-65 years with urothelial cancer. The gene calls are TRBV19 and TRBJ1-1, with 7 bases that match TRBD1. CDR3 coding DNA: TGTGCCAGTACCATGCTCGAGGGGGCCCGTTCCACTGAAGCTTTCTTT. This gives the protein CASTMLEGARSTEAFF.